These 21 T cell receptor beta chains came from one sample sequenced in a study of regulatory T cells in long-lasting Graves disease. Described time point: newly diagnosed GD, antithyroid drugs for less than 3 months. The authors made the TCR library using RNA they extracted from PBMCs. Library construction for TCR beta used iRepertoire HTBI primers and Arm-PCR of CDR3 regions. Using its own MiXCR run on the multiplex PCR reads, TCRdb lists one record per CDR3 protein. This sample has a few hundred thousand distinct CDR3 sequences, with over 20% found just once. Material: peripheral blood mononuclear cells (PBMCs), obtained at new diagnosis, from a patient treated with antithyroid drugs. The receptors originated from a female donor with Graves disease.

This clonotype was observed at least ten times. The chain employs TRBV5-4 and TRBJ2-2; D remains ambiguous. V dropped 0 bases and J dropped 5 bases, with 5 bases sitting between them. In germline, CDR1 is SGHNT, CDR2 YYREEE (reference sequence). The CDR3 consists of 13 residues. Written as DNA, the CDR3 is TGTGCCAGCAGCTTGGGGAGTACCGGGGAGCTGTTTTTT. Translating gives CASSLGSTGELFF.

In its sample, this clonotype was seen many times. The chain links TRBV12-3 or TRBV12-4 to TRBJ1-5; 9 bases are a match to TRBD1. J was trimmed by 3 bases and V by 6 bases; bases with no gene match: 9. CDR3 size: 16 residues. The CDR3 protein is CASRLNRGQNNQPQHF. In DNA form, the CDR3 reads TGTGCCAGCAGGCTGAACAGGGGGCAGAACAATCAGCCCCAGCATTTT.

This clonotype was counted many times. Here the CDR3 DNA reads TGTGCCAGCAGCTCTAGGACTAGCGGGGGGGCGTCCTCCTACGAGCAGTACTTC. Translating it yields CASSSRTSGGASSYEQYF. The chain uses TRBV7-8 and TRBJ2-7, with 15 bases matching TRBD2. CDR3 size: 18 residues. Germline CDR1 reads SGHVS; CDR2 reads FQNEAQ. V trimming: 4 bases; J trimming: 0 bases; junction bases outside the gene matches: 7.

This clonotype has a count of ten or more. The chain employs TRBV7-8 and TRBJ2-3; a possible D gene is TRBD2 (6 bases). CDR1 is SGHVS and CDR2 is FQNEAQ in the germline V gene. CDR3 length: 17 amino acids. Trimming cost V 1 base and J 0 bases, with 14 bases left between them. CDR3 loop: CASSLVRGSGSTDTQYF. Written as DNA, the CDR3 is TGTGCCAGCAGCTTAGTCCGGGGGTCTGGGAGCACAGATACGCAGTATTTT.

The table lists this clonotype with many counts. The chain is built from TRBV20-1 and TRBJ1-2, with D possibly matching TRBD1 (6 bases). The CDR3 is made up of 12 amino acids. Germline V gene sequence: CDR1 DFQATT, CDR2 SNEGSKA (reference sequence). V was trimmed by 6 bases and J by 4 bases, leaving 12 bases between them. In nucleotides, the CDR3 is TGCAGTGCCTACGGACAGCTCTATGGCTACACCTTC. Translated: CSAYGQLYGYTF.

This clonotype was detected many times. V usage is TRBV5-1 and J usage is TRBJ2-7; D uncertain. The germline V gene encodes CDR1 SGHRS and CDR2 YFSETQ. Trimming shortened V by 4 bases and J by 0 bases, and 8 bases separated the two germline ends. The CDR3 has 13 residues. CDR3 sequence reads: CASSRLSSYEQYF. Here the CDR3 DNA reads TGCGCCAGCAGCCGACTTAGCTCCTACGAGCAGTACTTC.

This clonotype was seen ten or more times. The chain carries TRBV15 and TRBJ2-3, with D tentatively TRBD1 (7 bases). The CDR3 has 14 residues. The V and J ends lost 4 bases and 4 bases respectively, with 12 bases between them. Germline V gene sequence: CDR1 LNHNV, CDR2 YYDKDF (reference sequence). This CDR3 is CATSNQGGPDTQYF. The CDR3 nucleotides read TGTGCCACCAGCAATCAGGGGGGCCCAGATACGCAGTATTTT. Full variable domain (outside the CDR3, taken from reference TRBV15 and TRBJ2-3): DAMVIQNPRYQVTQFGKPVTLSCSQTLNHNVMYWYQQKSSQAPKLLFHYYDKDFNNEADTPDNFQSRRPNTSFCFLDIRSPGLGDTAMYLCATSNQGGPDTQYFGPGTRLTVL.

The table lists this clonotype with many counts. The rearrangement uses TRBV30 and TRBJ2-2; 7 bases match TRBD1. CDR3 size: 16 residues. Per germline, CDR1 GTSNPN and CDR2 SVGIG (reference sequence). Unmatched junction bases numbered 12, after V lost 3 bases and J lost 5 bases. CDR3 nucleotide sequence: TGTGCCTGGAGGACCAAAGACAGGGCTAGAACCGGGGAGCTGTTTTTT. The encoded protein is CAWRTKDRARTGELFF.

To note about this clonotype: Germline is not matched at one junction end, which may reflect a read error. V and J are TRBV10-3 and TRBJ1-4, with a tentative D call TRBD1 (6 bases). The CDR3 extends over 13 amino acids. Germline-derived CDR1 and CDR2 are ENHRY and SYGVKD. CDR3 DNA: TGTGCCAGCAGTCCGGGGGCGCCTGAAAAACTGTTTTTT. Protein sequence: CASSPGAPEKLFF.

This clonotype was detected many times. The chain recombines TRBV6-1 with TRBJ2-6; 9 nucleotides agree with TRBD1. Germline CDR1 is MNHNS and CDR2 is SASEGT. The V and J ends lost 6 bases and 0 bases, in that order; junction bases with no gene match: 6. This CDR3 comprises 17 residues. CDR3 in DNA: TGTGCCAGCAGACCCGTGGGACAGGGCTCTGGGGCCAACGTCCTGACTTTC. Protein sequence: CASRPVGQGSGANVLTF.

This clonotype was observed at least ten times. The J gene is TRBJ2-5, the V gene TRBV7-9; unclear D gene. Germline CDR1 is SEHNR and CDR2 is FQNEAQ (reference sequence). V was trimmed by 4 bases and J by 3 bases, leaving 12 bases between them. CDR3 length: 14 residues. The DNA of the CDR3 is TGTGCCAGCAGCTGGGTGGCTCCCGAAGAGACCCAGTACTTC. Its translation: CASSWVAPEETQYF.

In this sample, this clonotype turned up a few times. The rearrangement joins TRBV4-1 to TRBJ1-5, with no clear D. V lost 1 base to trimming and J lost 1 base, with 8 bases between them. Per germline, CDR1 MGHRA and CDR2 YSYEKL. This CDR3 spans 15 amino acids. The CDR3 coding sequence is TGCGCCAGCAGCCAAGGTACCCGAAGCAATCAGCCCCAGCATTTT. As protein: CASSQGTRSNQPQHF.

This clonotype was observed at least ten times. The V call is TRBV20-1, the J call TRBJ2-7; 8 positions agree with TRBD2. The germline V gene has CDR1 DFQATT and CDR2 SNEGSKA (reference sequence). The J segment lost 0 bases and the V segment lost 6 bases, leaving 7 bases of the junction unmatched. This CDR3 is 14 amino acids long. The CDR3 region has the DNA TGCAGTGCGCTACTAGCGGCGAGCTCCTACGAGCAGTACTTC. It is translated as CSALLAASSYEQYF.

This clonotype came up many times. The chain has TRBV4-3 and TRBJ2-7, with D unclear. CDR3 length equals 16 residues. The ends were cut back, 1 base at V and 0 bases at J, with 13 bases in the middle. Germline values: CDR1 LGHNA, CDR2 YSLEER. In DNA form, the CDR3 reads TGCGCCAGCAGCCAAGGGTCCCCGACGCACTCCTACGAGCAGTACTTC. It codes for CASSQGSPTHSYEQYF.

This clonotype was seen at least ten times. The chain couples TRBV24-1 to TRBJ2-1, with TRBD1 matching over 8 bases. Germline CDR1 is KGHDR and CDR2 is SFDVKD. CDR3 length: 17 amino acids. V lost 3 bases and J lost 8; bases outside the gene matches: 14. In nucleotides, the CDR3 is TGTGCCACCAGTGATCCCAATTTGGCAGGGGGCAGGGATGAGCAGTTCTTC. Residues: CATSDPNLAGGRDEQFF.

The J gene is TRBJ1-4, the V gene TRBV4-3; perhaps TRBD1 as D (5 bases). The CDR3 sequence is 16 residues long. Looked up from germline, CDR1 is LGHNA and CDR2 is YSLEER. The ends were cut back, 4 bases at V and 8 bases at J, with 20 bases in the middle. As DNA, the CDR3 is TGCGCCAGCAGCCGACTACAGGCAGGGTCTGGGGAAAAACTGTTTTTT. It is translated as CASSRLQAGSGEKLFF.

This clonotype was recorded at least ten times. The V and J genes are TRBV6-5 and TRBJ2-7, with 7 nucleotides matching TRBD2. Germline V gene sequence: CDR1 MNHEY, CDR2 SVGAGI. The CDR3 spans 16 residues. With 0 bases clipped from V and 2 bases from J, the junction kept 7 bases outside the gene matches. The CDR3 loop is CASSYSYSAGAYEQYF. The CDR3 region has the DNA TGTGCCAGCAGTTACTCGTATTCGGCGGGAGCCTACGAGCAGTACTTC.

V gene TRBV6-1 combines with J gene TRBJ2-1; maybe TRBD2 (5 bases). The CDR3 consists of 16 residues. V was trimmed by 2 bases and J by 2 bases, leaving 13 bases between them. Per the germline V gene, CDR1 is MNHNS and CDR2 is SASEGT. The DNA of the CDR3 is TGTGCCAGCAGTGAATGGAGAGGGAACCCCTACAATGAGCAGTTCTTC. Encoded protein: CASSEWRGNPYNEQFF.

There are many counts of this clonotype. CDR3 loop: CASSYAGLAGGFRTDEQFF. In DNA, the CDR3 is TGTGCCAGCAGTTACGCGGGACTAGCGGGAGGATTTAGAACCGATGAGCAGTTCTTC. The chain employs TRBV6-5 and TRBJ2-1, with 15 bases identical to TRBD2. The J segment lost 8 bases and the V segment lost 2 bases, leaving 13 bases of the junction unmatched. This CDR3 has 19 amino acids. Germline V gene sequence: CDR1 MNHEY, CDR2 SVGAGI.

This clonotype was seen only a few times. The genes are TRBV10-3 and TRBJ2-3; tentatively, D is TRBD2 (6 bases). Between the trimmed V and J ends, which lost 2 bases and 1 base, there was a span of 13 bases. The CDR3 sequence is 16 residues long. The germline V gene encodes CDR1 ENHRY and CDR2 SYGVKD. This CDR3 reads CAISEPPGEGTDTQYF. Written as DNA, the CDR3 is TGTGCCATCAGTGAGCCCCCGGGAGAGGGCACAGATACGCAGTATTTT.

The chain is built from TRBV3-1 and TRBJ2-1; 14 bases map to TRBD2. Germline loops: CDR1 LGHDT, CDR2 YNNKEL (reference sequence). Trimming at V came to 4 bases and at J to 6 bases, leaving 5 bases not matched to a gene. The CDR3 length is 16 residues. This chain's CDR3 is CASSPRTSGGSNEQFF. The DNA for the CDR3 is TGTGCCAGCAGCCCGAGGACTAGCGGGGGGTCCAATGAGCAGTTCTTC.